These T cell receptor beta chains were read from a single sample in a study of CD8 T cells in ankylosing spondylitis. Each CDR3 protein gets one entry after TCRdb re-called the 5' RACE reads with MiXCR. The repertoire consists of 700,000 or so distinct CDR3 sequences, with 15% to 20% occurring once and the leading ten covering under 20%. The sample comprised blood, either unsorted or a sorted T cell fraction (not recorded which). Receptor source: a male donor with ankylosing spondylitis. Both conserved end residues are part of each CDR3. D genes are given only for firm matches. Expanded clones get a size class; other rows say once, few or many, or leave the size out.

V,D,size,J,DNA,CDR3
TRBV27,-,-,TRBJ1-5,TGTGCCAGCAGTTCGAGACCAAATAGCAATCAGCCCCAGCATTTT,CASSSRPNSNQPQHF
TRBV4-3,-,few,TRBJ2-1,TGCGCCAGCAGCCAAGGGCCCGATCGGGCTAGTGGTGAGCAGTTCTTC,CASSQGPDRASGEQFF
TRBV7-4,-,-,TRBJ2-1,TGTGCCAGCAGCTCCCCCGGGGAAGGGAATGAGCAGTTCTTC,CASSSPGEGNEQFF
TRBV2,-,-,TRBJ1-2,TGTGCCAGCAGGGCAGGGGCGTCCGCTTCCTACACCTTC,CASRAGASASYTF
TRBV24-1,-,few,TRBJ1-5,TGTGCCACCAGTGATAGGATTGGGAATCAGCCCCAGCATTTT,CATSDRIGNQPQHF
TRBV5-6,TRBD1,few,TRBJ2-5,TGTGCCAGCAGCTTTGAAGCAGGGGGCCAAGAGACCCAGTACTTC,CASSFEAGGQETQYF
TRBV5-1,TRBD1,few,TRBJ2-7,TGCGCCAGCAGCTCGACAGGGGAATACGAGCAGTACTTC,CASSSTGEYEQYF
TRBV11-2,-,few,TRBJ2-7,TGTGCCAGCAGCTTAGCTTTCGTAGGGAACTACGAGCAGTACTTC,CASSLAFVGNYEQYF
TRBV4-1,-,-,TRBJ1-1,TGCGCCAGCAGCCAAGATAAGGGACCGGGTAACACTGAAGCTTTCTTT,CASSQDKGPGNTEAFF
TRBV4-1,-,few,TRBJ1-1,TGCGCCAGCAGCCAACGGGGGGCGGAGGGAGCTTTCTTT,CASSQRGAEGAFF
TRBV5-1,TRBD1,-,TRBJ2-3,TGCGCCAGCAGCTTGGCGGGACAGCGCACAGATACGCAGTATTTT,CASSLAGQRTDTQYF
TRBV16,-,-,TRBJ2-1,TGTGCCAGCAGCCAATATAGGGGGAACAATGAGCAGTTCTTC,CASSQYRGNNEQFF
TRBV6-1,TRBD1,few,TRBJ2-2,TGTGCCAGCAGGACCAGGGGGCGACGCACCGGGGAGCTGTTTTTT,CASRTRGRRTGELFF
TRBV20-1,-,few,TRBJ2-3,TGCAGTGCTAGCCTCGAGCTAGCGAAGGATACGCAGTATTTT,CSASLELAKDTQYF
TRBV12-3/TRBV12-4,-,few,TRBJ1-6,TGTGCCAGCAACACCCGTGGGGGACCCCTCCACTTT,CASNTRGGPLHF
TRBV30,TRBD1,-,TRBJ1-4,TGTGCCTGGAGTGCCGGACAGGGGCCGACAACGGGTGAAAAACTGTTTTTT,CAWSAGQGPTTGEKLFF
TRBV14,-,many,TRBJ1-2,TGTGCCAGCAGCCAAGAATCCCTCGAGACACTCTTTAGGGGGACCAACTATGGCTACACCTTC,CASSQESLETLFRGTNYGYTF
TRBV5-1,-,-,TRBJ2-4,TGCGCCAGCAGCGCGCGGGACGAGGACATTCAGTACTTC,CASSARDEDIQYF
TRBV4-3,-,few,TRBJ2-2,TGCGCCAGCAGCCAGTTCCAGGGGAACACCGGGGAGCTGTTTTTT,CASSQFQGNTGELFF
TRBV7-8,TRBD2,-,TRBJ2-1,TGTGCCAGCAGCTCATCTAGCGGGAGTCGGTACAATGAGCAGTTCTTC,CASSSSSGSRYNEQFF
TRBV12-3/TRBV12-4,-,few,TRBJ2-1,TGTGCCAGCAGGAGAGAGCGGGGAGGGGGTCAGGGTGCTGAGCAGTTCTTC,CASRRERGGGQGAEQFF
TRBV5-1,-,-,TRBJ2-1,TGCGCCAGCAGCTTGACGGCCCTTCGATCCTACAATGAGCAGTTCTTC,CASSLTALRSYNEQFF
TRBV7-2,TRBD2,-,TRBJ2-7,TGTGCCAGCAGCACCAAAGCGGGAGGGGGGTACGAGCAGTACTTC,CASSTKAGGGYEQYF
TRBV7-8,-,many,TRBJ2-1,TGTGCCAGCTGGGGGCCCACCTACAATGAGCAGTTCTTC,CASWGPTYNEQFF
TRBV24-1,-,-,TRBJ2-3,TGTGCCACCAGTGACCAGCGACAGGGAGGTACGCAGTATTTT,CATSDQRQGGTQYF
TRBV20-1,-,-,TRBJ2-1,TGCAGTGCTGCCCTTGGCTCGGCCTACAATGAGCAGTTCTTC,CSAALGSAYNEQFF
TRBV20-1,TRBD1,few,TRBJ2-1,TGCAGTGCTAGGGGGGTGGGACAGGAGCACAATGAGCAGTTCTTC,CSARGVGQEHNEQFF
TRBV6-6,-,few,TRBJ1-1,TGTGCCAGCGGAAAGGACCTAAAGAGCACTGAAGCTTTCTTT,CASGKDLKSTEAFF